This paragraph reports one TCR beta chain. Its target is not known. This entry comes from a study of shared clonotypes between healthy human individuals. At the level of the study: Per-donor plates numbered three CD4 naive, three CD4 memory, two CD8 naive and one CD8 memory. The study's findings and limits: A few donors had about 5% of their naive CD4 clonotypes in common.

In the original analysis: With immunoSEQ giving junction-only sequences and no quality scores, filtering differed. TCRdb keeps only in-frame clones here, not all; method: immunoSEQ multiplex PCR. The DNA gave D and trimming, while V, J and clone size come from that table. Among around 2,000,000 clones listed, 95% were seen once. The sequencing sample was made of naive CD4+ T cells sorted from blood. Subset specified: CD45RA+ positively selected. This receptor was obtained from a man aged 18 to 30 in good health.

The CDR3 is CAWSSDRVTDTQYF. Written as DNA, the CDR3 is TGTGCCTGGAGTTCAGACAGAGTCACAGATACGCAGTATTTT. This chain joins TRBV30 and TRBJ2-3, with D maybe TRBD1 (5 bases). The CDR3 length is 14 residues. The ends were cut back, 2 bases at V and 2 bases at J, with 11 bases in the middle. Germline CDR1 GTSNPN, CDR2 SVGIG (reference sequence).